A single sample is the source of the 31 T cell receptor beta chains below, sequenced in a study of cytomegalovirus exposure and HLA in healthy donors. Researchers ran the PCR with 60 Vbeta and 13 Jbeta primers. This table comes from immunoSEQ multiplex PCR, and its TCRdb copy is limited to in-frame clones, with some not included. This table holds 200,000 to 250,000 clones, almost 80% found once. The sequenced sample was PBMCs. These receptor sequences come from a male donor in good health and CMV-seronegative.

Only a few counts were recorded for this clone. The rearrangement uses TRBV10-3 and TRBJ2-2; the match to TRBD2 covers 11 bases. CDR3 length: 16 residues. The germline V gene encodes CDR1 ENHRY and CDR2 SYGVKD. Trimming took 0 bases from V and 8 from J; bases not matched to a gene: 5. The CDR3 coding sequence is TGTGCCATCAGTGAGTCACTAGCGGGAGCTGTAGGGGAGCTGTTTTTT. As protein: CAISESLAGAVGELFF.

V is TRBV29-1 and J is TRBJ2-5; TRBD1 aligns across 7 bases. The end of the DNA fits TRBJ2-7 better, so the J call may be wrong. The CDR3 extends over 16 amino acids. CDR1 and CDR2 (germline): SQVTM, ANQGSEA. The CDR3 region is CSVTGQAGGSSYEQYF. The CDR3 nucleotides are TGCAGCGTGACCGGACAGGCCGGCGGGTCCTCCTACGAGCAGTACTTC.

The V gene is TRBV5-4, the J gene TRBJ2-7; D gene uncertain. The CDR3 length is 12 residues. V lost 4 bases to trimming and J lost 6 bases, with 11 bases between them. CDR1 and CDR2 (germline): SGHNT, YYREEE (reference sequence). The CDR3: CASSREPLEQYF. The CDR3 nucleotides read TGTGCCAGCAGCAGAGAGCCGCTCGAGCAGTACTTC.

The chain recombines TRBV7-2 with TRBJ2-3; 9 bases line up with TRBD2. CDR3 length: 16 residues. CDR1 and CDR2 (germline): SGHTA, FQGNSA. The V gene end was trimmed by 5 bases and the J gene end by 0 bases; junction bases not matched to a gene: 6. CDR3 protein: CASSKTSGISTDTQYF. In nucleotides, the CDR3 is TGTGCCAGCAGCAAGACTAGCGGAATTAGCACAGATACGCAGTATTTT. Using reference TRBV7-2 and TRBJ2-3 for the parts outside the CDR3, the full variable domain is GAGVSQSPSNKVTEKGKDVELRCDPISGHTALYWYRQSLGQGLEFLIYFQGNSAPDKSGLPSDRFSAERTGGSVSTLTIQRTQQEDSAVYLCASSKTSGISTDTQYFGPGTRLTVL.

The chain combines TRBV5-5 with TRBJ1-6, with TRBD1 as a possible D gene (5 bases). The V end was cut by 0 bases, the J end by 5 bases, with 9 bases between. This CDR3 is built from 15 residues. CDR1 SGHKS and CDR2 YYEKEE come from the germline V gene (reference sequence). CDR3 coding DNA: TGTGCCAGCAGCTTGGATGGGGCGGATAATTCACCCCTCCACTTT. It yields the protein CASSLDGADNSPLHF.

The CDR3: CASSGTPSYDTQYF. The CDR3, as DNA: TGTGCCAGCAGCGGGACCCCTAGCTACGATACGCAGTATTTT. This sequence joins TRBV9 and TRBJ2-3, with D possibly TRBD2 on 5 matching bases. V was pared by 3 bases and J by 6 bases, with 14 bases between. The germline V gene encodes CDR1 SGDLS and CDR2 YYNGEE. The CDR3 sequence is 14 residues long.

The CDR3 coding sequence is TGCAGCGTTGAAGATCCTTACGAGCAGTACTTC. As protein: CSVEDPYEQYF. The chain joins TRBV29-1 to TRBJ2-7, with D hard to call. Between the trimmed V and J ends, which lost 0 bases and 4 bases, there was a span of 4 bases. The V gene's germline CDR1 is SQVTM and CDR2 ANQGSEA. The CDR3 spans 11 residues.

The chain links TRBV19 to TRBJ2-1; 9 bases are shared with TRBD1. V shed 7 bases, J shed 5 bases, and the junction held 6 bases outside the gene matches. The length of the CDR3 is 14 residues. In germline, CDR1 is LNHDA, CDR2 SQIVND (reference sequence). In DNA form, the CDR3 reads TGTGCCAGTACCGGGACAGGGCGTAACAATGAGCAGTTCTTC. Its translation is CASTGTGRNNEQFF.

The rearrangement uses TRBV9 and TRBJ2-3, with 9 bases lining up with TRBD2. The junction had 8 bases not matched to a gene; V was cut back by 6 bases and J by 3 bases. CDR3 length: 15 amino acids. The germline V gene encodes CDR1 SGDLS and CDR2 YYNGEE. CDR3 loop: CASTASGELTDTQYF. For the CDR3, the DNA is TGTGCCAGCACAGCTAGCGGGGAACTTACAGATACGCAGTATTTT.

The genes are TRBV5-1 and TRBJ2-2, with 8 bases fitting TRBD2. Per germline, CDR1 SGHRS and CDR2 YFSETQ. The CDR3 runs 18 residues. Trimming took 2 bases from V and 5 from J; bases not matched to a gene: 14. The CDR3 region has the DNA TGCGCCAGCAGCTTAGGGCGAAGTGCGGGAGGTGGGACCGGGGAGCTGTTTTTT. Translation gives CASSLGRSAGGGTGELFF.

V gene TRBV7-9 combines with J gene TRBJ2-1; 8 bases fit TRBD1. V trimming: 6 bases; J trimming: 8 bases; junction bases outside the gene matches: 6. CDR1 SEHNR and CDR2 FQNEAQ come from the germline V gene (reference sequence). The CDR3 sequence is 13 residues long. The chain's CDR3 is CASRPQGAHEQFF. The CDR3 DNA follows: TGTGCCAGCAGGCCTCAGGGGGCCCATGAGCAGTTCTTC.

The chain joins TRBV27 to TRBJ2-3, with 9 bases identical to TRBD2. This CDR3 comprises 16 residues. From germline, CDR1 is MNHEY and CDR2 SMNVEV (reference sequence). Germline trimming cut 6 bases from V and 1 base from J; bases unmatched to any gene: 8. The CDR3 is CASSFLIAGGTDTQYF. The CDR3 bases are TGTGCCAGCAGCTTCTTGATAGCGGGAGGCACAGATACGCAGTATTTT.

CDR3: CASTPAGWYQPQHF. The CDR3 DNA is TGTGCCAGCACGCCCGCAGGGTGGTATCAGCCCCAGCATTTT. The chain is built from TRBV5-8 and TRBJ1-5, with D maybe TRBD1 (5 bases). The CDR3 has 14 residues. CDR1 is SGHTS, CDR2 YDEGEE, per germline. Trimming took off 6 bases at V and 5 bases at J, with 15 bases between the two ends.

The chain joins TRBV27 to TRBJ2-5, with 8 bases matching TRBD2. The V gene's germline CDR1 is MNHEY and CDR2 SMNVEV (reference sequence). V gave up 5 bases and J gave up 5 bases; unmatched junction bases: 7. The CDR3 has 14 amino acids. In DNA form, the CDR3 reads TGTGCCAGCAGTGGAGTGGCGGGAGGTGAGACCCAGTACTTC. Amino acids: CASSGVAGGETQYF.

The rearrangement links TRBV30 to TRBJ2-5, with TRBD1 matching 9 bases. The J call may be faulty, since TRBJ2-7 better matches the DNA end. Germline V gives CDR1 GTSNPN, CDR2 SVGIG (reference sequence). The CDR3 spans 15 residues. The CDR3 sequence: CAWSGGTGNRNEQYF. The DNA of the CDR3 is TGTGCCTGGAGTGGGGGGACAGGGAACCGAAACGAGCAGTACTTC.

DNA for the CDR3: TGTGCCAGCAGCTTAGCCTCCGGGGCCAACGTCCTGACTTTC. Its translation is CASSLASGANVLTF. The rearrangement links TRBV7-8 to TRBJ2-6; D unclear. The germline CDR1 and CDR2 sequences are SGHVS and FQNEAQ. The V and J ends lost 0 bases and 4 bases respectively, with 4 bases between them. CDR3 length equals 14 residues.

The count of this clone is one. This rearrangement joins TRBV2 to TRBJ2-2, with D hard to call. Trimming removed 4 bases from V and 0 bases from J, with 9 bases in between. The CDR3 totals 15 residues. CDR1 and CDR2 from the germline V gene are SNHLY and FYNNEI. The CDR3 DNA reads as TGTGCCAGCAGTGCGGAGCCCGCGAACACCGGGGAGCTGTTTTTT. This gives the protein CASSAEPANTGELFF.

The count of this clone is one. The chain links TRBV2 to TRBJ2-5; possible D gene TRBD1, 7 bases. V dropped 6 bases and J dropped 4 bases, with 18 bases sitting between them. This CDR3 comprises 15 residues. The germline gives CDR1 SNHLY, CDR2 FYNNEI. CDR3 sequence reads: CASREQLQGGETQYF. CDR3 nucleotides: TGTGCCAGCAGAGAACAACTTCAGGGGGGAGAGACCCAGTACTTC.

The CDR3 spells CASSLFTDTQYF. The CDR3 coding sequence is TGTGCCAGCAGCCTGTTCACAGATACGCAGTATTTT. The rearrangement uses TRBV9 and TRBJ2-3, with unresolved D. The CDR3 loop spans 12 amino acids. Germline loops: CDR1 SGDLS, CDR2 YYNGEE. V lost 4 bases to trimming and J lost 2 bases, with 5 bases between them.

This clone was counted once. This rearrangement joins TRBV18 to TRBJ2-7; TRBD1 agrees at 9 bases. This CDR3 has 16 amino acids. In germline, CDR1 is KGHSH, CDR2 LQKENI. V was pared by 1 base and J by 6 bases, with 10 bases of the junction left unmatched. As DNA, the CDR3 is TGTGCCAGCTCACCACTAGTAGGGACAGGGCGTCTCGAGCAGTACTTC. It codes for CASSPLVGTGRLEQYF. The full variable domain, completed using reference TRBV18 and TRBJ2-7, is NAGVMQNPRHLVRRRGQEARLRCSPMKGHSHVYWYRQLPEEGLKFMVYLQKENIIDESGMPKERFSAEFPKEGPSILRIQQVVRGDSAAYFCASSPLVGTGRLEQYFGPGTRLTVT.

To note about this clone: Mismatch with germline at one junction end may stem from a read error. V usage is TRBV7-9 and J usage is TRBJ2-7, with TRBD2 identical over 7 bases. The germline CDR1 and CDR2 sequences are SEHNR and FQNEAQ (reference sequence). The CDR3 runs to 13 residues. CDR3 amino acids: CSSSRTSPDEQYF. CDR3 in DNA: TGTTCCAGCAGCCGGACTAGTCCCGACGAGCAGTACTTC.

V gene TRBV9 combines with J gene TRBJ1-1, with a weak D call TRBD1 (5 bases). CDR1 is SGDLS and CDR2 is YYNGEE in the germline V gene. Trimming cost V 6 bases and J 3 bases, with 18 bases left between them. The CDR3 has 15 residues. The CDR3 DNA sequence: TGTGCCAGCACCCTTGGGGCAGACTTATACACTGAAGCTTTCTTT. Its translation is CASTLGADLYTEAFF.

This sequence joins TRBV19 and TRBJ2-3; D possibly corresponds to TRBD2 (6 bases). The CDR3 spans 14 residues. V was trimmed by 10 bases and J by 0 bases, leaving 14 bases between them. CDR1 and CDR2 from the germline V gene are LNHDA and SQIVND (reference sequence). The DNA for the CDR3 is TGTGCCACAGAGACCGGGACTAGCACAGATACGCAGTATTTT. This encodes CATETGTSTDTQYF.

The chain links TRBV7-9 to TRBJ1-1; TRBD1 matches at 8 bases. The CDR3 is made up of 14 amino acids. Germline CDR1 and CDR2: SEHNR and FQNEAQ (reference sequence). Trimming took 2 bases from V and 5 from J; bases not matched to a gene: 4. This CDR3 reads CASSLQGARTEAFF. In DNA, the CDR3 is TGTGCCAGCAGCTTACAGGGGGCGCGTACTGAAGCTTTCTTT.

The chain couples TRBV19 to TRBJ2-5; TRBD1 matches 7 bases. The DNA matches TRBJ2-7 better at its end, which makes the J call doubtful. The CDR3 has 15 amino acids. Per the germline V gene, CDR1 is LNHDA and CDR2 is SQIVND (reference sequence). CDR3 nucleotides: TGTGCCAGTAGTCCTCGGGGACAGCTCTCCTACGAGCAGTACTTC. Its protein product is CASSPRGQLSYEQYF.

This chain connects TRBV5-1 to TRBJ2-5; TRBD2 matches 9 bases. V lost 4 bases and J lost 2; bases outside the gene matches: 9. There are 16 residues in the CDR3. Germline values: CDR1 SGHRS, CDR2 YFSETQ. Written as DNA, the CDR3 is TGCGCCAGCAGCCCGAGGACTAGCGCGTGGCAAGAGACCCAGTACTTC. The encoded protein is CASSPRTSAWQETQYF.

The chain uses TRBV13 and TRBJ2-2, with 9 bases matching TRBD1. V shed 0 bases, J shed 4 bases, and the junction held 3 bases outside the gene matches. The CDR3 length is 16 residues. Germline loops: CDR1 PRHDT, CDR2 FYEKMQ (reference sequence). For the CDR3, the DNA is TGTGCCAGCAGCTTAGGGGACAGGGGTGGCACCGGGGAGCTGTTTTTT. Translating it yields CASSLGDRGGTGELFF.

This clone showed up just a few times. The rearrangement links TRBV29-1 to TRBJ2-1, with 7 bases that match TRBD2. Trimming cost V 1 base and J 6 bases; bases outside gene matches: 0. Germline V gene lookup returns CDR1 SQVTM and CDR2 ANQGSEA. CDR3 size: 12 residues. CDR3 amino acids: CSVEGLANEQFF. CDR3 nucleotide sequence: TGCAGCGTTGAAGGACTAGCCAATGAGCAGTTCTTC.

This rearrangement joins TRBV5-6 to TRBJ2-2; D remains ambiguous. Between the trimmed V and J ends, which lost 4 bases and 9 bases, there was a span of 13 bases. Germline V lookup: CDR1 SGHDT, CDR2 YYEEEE. CDR3 length equals 13 residues. CDR3 region: CASSPQIGRELFF. The CDR3 bases are TGTGCCAGCAGCCCACAGATCGGCCGGGAGCTGTTTTTT. The whole variable domain, remainder taken from reference TRBV5-6 and TRBJ2-2, is DAGVTQSPTHLIKTRGQQVTLRCSPKSGHDTVSWYQQALGQGPQFIFQYYEEEERQRGNFPDRFSGHQFPNYSSELNVNALLLGDSALYLCASSPQIGRELFFGEGSRLTVL.

This clone was seen only a few times. The chain uses TRBV19 and TRBJ2-1; maybe TRBD1 (5 bases). The CDR3 spans 13 residues. Germline CDR1 reads LNHDA; CDR2 reads SQIVND (reference sequence). V lost 5 bases and J lost 7, with 12 bases in between. The CDR3 sequence is CASSFDSSNEQFF. CDR3 nucleotides: TGTGCCAGTAGTTTTGACAGTTCAAATGAGCAGTTCTTC.

This clone was detected once. The genes are TRBV27 and TRBJ1-4; possibly TRBD1 for D (5 bases). Germline CDR1 and CDR2: MNHEY and SMNVEV (reference sequence). V lost 2 bases and J 3 bases, leaving 19 bases between the germline ends. The CDR3 covers 18 residues. In nucleotides, the CDR3 is TGTGCCAGCAGTTTAAACCCTCCGGGGGGGGGAGCTAATGAAAAACTGTTTTTT. Residues: CASSLNPPGGGANEKLFF. Looking up the rest from reference TRBV27 and TRBJ1-4 gives the full variable domain: EAQVTQNPRYLITVTGKKLTVTCSQNMNHEYMSWYRQDPGLGLRQIYYSMNVEVTDKGDVPEGYKVSRKEKRNFPLILESPSPNQTSLYFCASSLNPPGGGANEKLFFGSGTQLSVL.